This T cell receptor (beta chain) was captured by sequencing in a study of blood T cell repertoires in COVID-19. Trimming pared 3 bases from V and 6 bases from J, leaving 17 bases between. This CDR3 contains 15 residues. Germline V gives CDR1 MDHEN, CDR2 SYDVKM. Allocation to cohorts depended on clinical history reported by the participants. This clone showed up just a few times. Sequenced by immunoSEQ multiplex PCR; TCRdb stores in-frame clones only, minus some. The sample records under 200,000 clones, about 82% being singletons. This TCR derives from a man aged 40-50 years with acute COVID-19. Sequencing was carried out using PBMCs or T cells enriched from blood (not recorded which). The genes are TRBV28 and TRBJ1-2; weak D call: TRBD1 (5 bases). The CDR3, as DNA: TGTGCCAGCAGTTTGAGGTTTGGGGCCCGAAATGGCTACACCTTC. It translates to CASSLRFGARNGYTF.